This T cell receptor (beta chain) is from a study of T cells in Graves' hyperthyroidism and ophthalmopathy. Turning to the study itself: Blood was drawn when the patient was first diagnosed and still untreated. Whole-study findings and limits: The majority of expanded thyroid clonotypes above 0.001 also appeared in blood. In the analysis, a 13 V-J model separated ophthalmopathy from stable hyperthyroidism.

Clinical symptoms, serum thyroxine and TRAb, thyroid ultrasound and orbital computed tomography together formed the diagnostic basis. From germline, CDR1 is MNHEY and CDR2 SVGEGT. Trimming cost V 1 base and J 5 bases; bases outside gene matches: 13. This CDR3 region has 17 residues. Regions amplified from RNA transcripts were the TCR beta CDR3 regions. With the HTBI primer set, the TCR CDR3 went through a first round of RT-PCR. Each CDR3 protein is one row after TCRdb ran MiXCR on the multiplex PCR reads. This sample has hundreds of thousands of distinct CDR3 sequences, with about 16% found just once. This clonotype occurred a few times. Its antigen remains unknown.

This sequence joins TRBV6-2 or TRBV6-3 and TRBJ2-5; 7 bases are a match to TRBD1. The sequenced sample consisted of blood. The TCR was taken from a middle-aged woman with Graves' ophthalmopathy. CDR3 coding DNA: TGTGCCAGCAGTTACTACTCCGGGACAGTAGACATGGAGACCCAGTACTTC. Protein product: CASSYYSGTVDMETQYF.